This T cell receptor (beta chain) was recorded in a study of shared clonotypes between healthy human individuals. Across the whole study: Each donor contributed plates that comprised three CD4 naive, three CD4 memory, two CD8 naive and one CD8 memory. Study-wide points: For naive CD4 cells, 4.5% to 6.5% of clonotypes were shared across a handful of donors.

Data came from immunoSEQ multiplex PCR; TCRdb stores just in-frame clones and leaves some out. The sample yields some 1 million clones, around 74% seen once. The CDR3 is made up of 13 amino acids. Trimming cost V 6 bases and J 2 bases, with 11 bases left between them. Germline V CDR1 and CDR2: MDHEN, SYDVKM. Donors comprised healthy HIV-negative adults lacking recent acute infections or vaccinations. The split of CD4+ cells yielded CD45RA+ naive and CD45RA-negative memory subsets. This clone was observed at least ten times. What it binds is not known. The chain couples TRBV28 to TRBJ2-7, with D maybe TRBD2 (5 bases). Sequenced material: memory CD4+ T cells sorted from blood. Subset reported: CD45RA-negative fraction. The TCR was taken from a man between 18 and 35 years old in good health. The CDR3, as DNA: TGTGCCAGCAGGGAGGTAGTAGCCTACGAGCAGTACTTC. Translating gives CASREVVAYEQYF.